The clone carrying this T cell receptor (beta chain) was seen a handful of times. Antigen specificity is unknown. The PCR contained 60 Vbeta and 13 Jbeta primers. Libraries were prepared by immunoSEQ multiplex PCR; TCRdb keeps only in-frame clonotypes and omits some of them. The table includes fewer than 130,000 clones, roughly 80% detected once. The V end was cut by 3 bases, the J end by 1 base, with 9 bases between. Germline assignment: CDR1 LNHDA and CDR2 SQIVND (reference sequence). The CDR3 length is 14 residues. The sample originates from a study of cytomegalovirus exposure and HLA in healthy donors. General study results and limits: Compared with the approximately 670-donor mean, an Asian-associated ancestry cluster reportedly had fewer N-insertions, according to a later analysis.

The specimen was PBMCs. The chain combines TRBV19 with TRBJ1-1, with D unclear. This TCR derives from a female donor in good health and CMV-seropositive. CDR3 DNA: TGTGCCAGTAGTATGAGGGAGCAGAACACTGAAGCTTTCTTT. Translation: CASSMREQNTEAFF.